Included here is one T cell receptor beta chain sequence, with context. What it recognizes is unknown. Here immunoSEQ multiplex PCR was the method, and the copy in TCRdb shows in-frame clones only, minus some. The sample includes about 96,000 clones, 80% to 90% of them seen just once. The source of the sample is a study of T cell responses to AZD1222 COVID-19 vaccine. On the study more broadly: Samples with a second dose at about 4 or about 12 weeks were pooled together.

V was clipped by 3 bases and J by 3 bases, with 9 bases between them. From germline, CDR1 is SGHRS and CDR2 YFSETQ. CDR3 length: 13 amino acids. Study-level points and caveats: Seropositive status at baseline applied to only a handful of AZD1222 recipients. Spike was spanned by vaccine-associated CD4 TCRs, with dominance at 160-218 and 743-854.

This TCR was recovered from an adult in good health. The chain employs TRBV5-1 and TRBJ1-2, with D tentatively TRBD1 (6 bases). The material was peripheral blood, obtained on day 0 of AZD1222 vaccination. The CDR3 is CASSSGVDYGYTF. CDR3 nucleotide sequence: TGCGCCAGCAGCTCAGGGGTAGACTATGGCTACACCTTC.